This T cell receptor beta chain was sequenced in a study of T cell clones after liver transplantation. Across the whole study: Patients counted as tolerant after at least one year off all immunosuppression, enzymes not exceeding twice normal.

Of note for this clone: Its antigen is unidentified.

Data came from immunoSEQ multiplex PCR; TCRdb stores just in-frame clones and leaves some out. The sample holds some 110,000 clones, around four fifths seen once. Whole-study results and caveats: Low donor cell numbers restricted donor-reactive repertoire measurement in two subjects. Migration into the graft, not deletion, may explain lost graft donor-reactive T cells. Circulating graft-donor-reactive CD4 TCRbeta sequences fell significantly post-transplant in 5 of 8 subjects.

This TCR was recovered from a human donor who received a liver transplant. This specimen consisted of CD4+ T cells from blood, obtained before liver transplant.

The CDR3 DNA reads as TGCGCCAGCAGCTCGGGGACAGGGAATGGCTACACCTTC. Protein product: CASSSGTGNGYTF. This chain links TRBV5-1 with TRBJ1-2, with 9 nucleotides matching TRBD1. In germline, CDR1 is SGHRS, CDR2 YFSETQ. With V trimmed by 3 bases and J by 6 bases, 3 bases remained unmatched. This CDR3 is built from 13 residues.